These 19 T cell receptor beta chains came from one sample sequenced in a study of cytomegalovirus exposure and HLA in healthy donors. Both 60 Vbeta primers and 13 Jbeta primers went into the PCR. Repertoires were generated with immunoSEQ multiplex PCR, while TCRdb's copy carries only in-frame clones and drops some. The sample lists 150,000 to 200,000 clones, approximately 85% occurring once. The sample taken for sequencing was PBMCs. These receptors were obtained from a man between 18 and 35 years old in good health and CMV-seropositive.

V gene TRBV10-3 combines with J gene TRBJ2-7; TRBD2 agrees at 10 bases. This CDR3 is 15 amino acids long. V shed 4 bases and J 0 bases; nucleotides not matched to a gene: 3. Per the germline V gene, CDR1 is ENHRY and CDR2 is SYGVKD. CDR3 in amino acids: CAISVERGGSYEQYF. CDR3 coding DNA: TGTGCCATCAGTGTGGAGCGGGGGGGCTCCTACGAGCAGTACTTC.

In its sample, this clone was seen a few times. The chain links TRBV5-6 to TRBJ2-7; 7 bases fit TRBD1. Germline lookup yields CDR1 SGHDT and CDR2 YYEEEE. The CDR3 is 13 residues long. The junction had 8 bases not matched to a gene; V was cut back by 5 bases and J by 6 bases. The CDR3 region has the DNA TGTGCCAGCAGTAGGACCCCAGGGGGCGAGCAGTACTTC. Translation: CASSRTPGGEQYF. Based on the CDR3 plus reference TRBV5-6 and TRBJ2-7, the full variable domain is DAGVTQSPTHLIKTRGQQVTLRCSPKSGHDTVSWYQQALGQGPQFIFQYYEEEERQRGNFPDRFSGHQFPNYSSELNVNALLLGDSALYLCASSRTPGGEQYFGPGTRLTVT.

V usage is TRBV6-1 and J usage is TRBJ2-1; 12 nucleotides agree with TRBD1. The germline CDR1 and CDR2 sequences are MNHNS and SASEGT. J was trimmed by 9 bases and V by 9 bases; bases with no gene match: 12. The CDR3 totals 15 residues. CDR3 in amino acids: CASTPPGQGAGEQFF. CDR3 DNA sequence: TGTGCCAGTACACCGCCGGGACAGGGGGCTGGTGAGCAGTTCTTC.

The sample holds one count of this clone. The chain carries TRBV25-1 and TRBJ2-5; 8 bases fit TRBD1. Germline V gives CDR1 MGHDK, CDR2 SYGVNS. The CDR3 consists of 16 residues. With V trimmed by 4 bases and J by 4 bases, 11 bases remained unmatched. The CDR3 nucleotides read TGTGCCAGCAGTGGTATCTCCGGGACAGGACCAGAGACCCAGTACTTC. Translated, it gives CASSGISGTGPETQYF.

Of note for this clone: This same CDR3 is encoded by further DNA sequences in the sample. The rearrangement joins TRBV6-5 to TRBJ2-7, with 9 bases fitting TRBD1. With V trimmed by 0 bases and J by 2 bases, 2 bases remained unmatched. There are 15 residues in the CDR3. Per germline, CDR1 MNHEY and CDR2 SVGAGI. The CDR3 protein is CASSYSRDRAYEQYF. The CDR3 DNA is TGTGCCAGCAGTTACTCCCGGGACAGGGCCTACGAGCAGTACTTC.

The chain couples TRBV13 to TRBJ2-3; possibly TRBD1 for D (6 bases). Germline V lookup: CDR1 PRHDT, CDR2 FYEKMQ (reference sequence). The ends were cut back, 5 bases at V and 0 bases at J, with 12 bases in the middle. The length of the CDR3 is 15 residues. The CDR3: CASSPTGPSTDTQYF. CDR3 nucleotide sequence: TGTGCCAGCAGCCCTACAGGGCCTAGCACAGATACGCAGTATTTT.

The J gene is TRBJ2-3, the V gene TRBV5-4, with 8 bases matching TRBD2. The V gene's germline CDR1 is SGHNT and CDR2 YYREEE (reference sequence). Trimming removed 1 base from V and 2 bases from J; junction bases left unmatched: 3. The CDR3 spans 15 residues. The CDR3 is CASSLFGLATDTQYF. The DNA for the CDR3 is TGTGCCAGCAGCTTGTTTGGACTAGCCACAGATACGCAGTATTTT.

This chain joins TRBV5-1 and TRBJ1-1, with TRBD1 identical over 10 bases. The length of the CDR3 is 16 residues. J gave up 1 base and V 2 bases, and 5 bases lay outside the gene matches. Germline V gene sequence: CDR1 SGHRS, CDR2 YFSETQ. The CDR3 loop is CASSFGTGVENTEAFF. The DNA of the CDR3 is TGCGCCAGCAGCTTCGGGACAGGGGTGGAGAACACTGAAGCTTTCTTT.

The chain has TRBV5-1 and TRBJ2-6; 7 positions agree with TRBD2. The CDR3 runs to 16 residues. The V gene end was trimmed by 6 bases and the J gene end by 0 bases; junction bases not matched to a gene: 6. The V gene's germline CDR1 is SGHRS and CDR2 YFSETQ. CDR3 in DNA: TGCGCCAGCATCCTGGGAGGGAACTCTGGGGCCAACGTCCTGACTTTC. As protein: CASILGGNSGANVLTF.

The chain carries TRBV7-6 and TRBJ2-5; 10 bases line up with TRBD2. Germline V lookup: CDR1 SGHVS, CDR2 FNYEAQ. After removal of 4 bases from V and 4 bases from J, the junction contained 3 bases not matched to a gene. The CDR3 extends over 14 amino acids. The CDR3 reads CASSYSGRGETQYF. The CDR3 DNA reads TGTGCCAGCAGCTACAGCGGGAGGGGAGAGACCCAGTACTTC.

This chain joins TRBV10-3 and TRBJ2-2, with 15 bases matching TRBD2. Germline V gene lookup returns CDR1 ENHRY and CDR2 SYGVKD. V shed 4 bases and J 6 bases; nucleotides not matched to a gene: 3. CDR3 size: 16 residues. This CDR3 reads CAISGGTSGGSGELFF. The CDR3 DNA sequence: TGTGCCATCAGTGGAGGGACTAGCGGGGGGTCCGGGGAGCTGTTTTTT.

The V gene is TRBV7-9, the J gene TRBJ1-4, with D tentatively TRBD1 (5 bases). The ends were cut back, 0 bases at V and 0 bases at J, with 11 bases in the middle. From germline, CDR1 is SEHNR and CDR2 FQNEAQ (reference sequence). The CDR3 spans 17 residues. The CDR3 region is CASSLATGVATNEKLFF. CDR3 bases: TGTGCCAGCAGCTTAGCAACAGGCGTTGCAACTAATGAAAAACTGTTTTTT.

The chain combines TRBV11-3 with TRBJ1-2; TRBD1 might be the D (6 bases). Looked up from germline, CDR1 is SGHNT and CDR2 is YENEEA. The CDR3 is 18 residues long. V dropped 2 bases and J dropped 2 bases, with 21 bases sitting between them. CDR3 nucleotide sequence: TGTGCCAGCAGCTTACATAATTACCGGGACATTGAAAACTATGGCTACACCTTC. Protein product: CASSLHNYRDIENYGYTF.

This rearrangement joins TRBV18 to TRBJ1-4, with a possible D match to TRBD1 (5 bases). Germline lookup yields CDR1 KGHSH and CDR2 LQKENI. The CDR3 is 15 amino acids. V lost 2 bases and J 6 bases, leaving 13 bases between the germline ends. Here the CDR3 DNA reads TGTGCCAGCTCACCATCTCGGCAGGGCGATGAAAAACTGTTTTTT. Amino acid sequence: CASSPSRQGDEKLFF.

The chain combines TRBV18 with TRBJ2-1, with 9 bases identical to TRBD2. CDR1 is KGHSH, CDR2 LQKENI, per germline. V trimming: 0 bases; J trimming: 2 bases; junction bases outside the gene matches: 2. CDR3 length: 16 amino acids. The CDR3 sequence is CASSPPGGGAYNEQFF. In DNA, the CDR3 is TGTGCCAGCTCACCACCGGGCGGGGGGGCCTACAATGAGCAGTTCTTC.

The chain carries TRBV5-4 and TRBJ2-5; a possible D gene is TRBD2 (7 bases). Germline V gives CDR1 SGHNT, CDR2 YYREEE (reference sequence). V lost 2 bases and J 4 bases, leaving 18 bases between the germline ends. The CDR3 spans 16 residues. CDR3 residues: CASSFPGGQSRETQYF. Here the CDR3 DNA reads TGTGCCAGCAGCTTCCCCGGGGGGCAGTCACGAGAGACCCAGTACTTC. The full variable domain, with the rest looked up from reference TRBV5-4 and TRBJ2-5, is ETGVTQSPTHLIKTRGQQVTLRCSSQSGHNTVSWYQQALGQGPQFIFQYYREEENGRGNFPPRFSGLQFPNYSSELNVNALELDDSALYLCASSFPGGQSRETQYFGPGTRLLVL.

This clone turned up a few times. The chain uses TRBV14 and TRBJ2-1, with a tentative D call TRBD1 (5 bases). CDR3 size: 13 residues. Per germline, CDR1 SGHDN and CDR2 FVKESK. Trimming took off 1 base at V and 10 bases at J, with 11 bases between the two ends. CDR3 protein: CASSQAGFGEQFF. The CDR3 DNA is TGTGCCAGCAGCCAAGCAGGGTTTGGGGAGCAGTTCTTC.

The chain carries TRBV7-2 and TRBJ1-4; 7 nucleotides line up with TRBD1. Unmatched junction bases numbered 4, after V lost 2 bases and J lost 7 bases. CDR1 is SGHTA, CDR2 FQGNSA, per germline. The CDR3 is made up of 14 amino acids. Written as DNA, the CDR3 is TGTGCCAGCAGCTTACAGGGGGTTTTTGAAAAACTGTTTTTT. Protein product: CASSLQGVFEKLFF.

The genes are TRBV2 and TRBJ2-7, with 9 bases fitting TRBD1. Germline CDR1 SNHLY, CDR2 FYNNEI. The J segment lost 4 bases and the V segment lost 6 bases, leaving 13 bases of the junction unmatched. This CDR3 comprises 16 residues. CDR3 amino acids: CASSQLGQGGGYEQYF. In nucleotides, the CDR3 is TGTGCCAGCAGCCAACTGGGACAGGGCGGGGGTTACGAGCAGTACTTC. Looking up the rest from reference TRBV2 and TRBJ2-7 gives the full variable domain: EPEVTQTPSHQVTQMGQEVILRCVPISNHLYFYWYRQILGQKVEFLVSFYNNEISEKSEIFDDQFSVERPDGSNFTLKIRSTKLEDSAMYFCASSQLGQGGGYEQYFGPGTRLTVT.